This entry features one T cell receptor beta chain sequence. What it binds is unknown. There are 13 residues in the CDR3. CDR1 is SGDLS and CDR2 is YYNGEE in the germline V gene. Trimming cost V 1 base and J 8 bases, with 10 bases left between them. The sample originates from a study of graft-versus-host responses after intestinal transplantation. For the study at large: Recipients had multivisceral, liver-intestinal, or isolated intestinal transplants. Findings of the study overall: Peak GvH clone levels in circulation were associated with early post-transplant HvG declines. GvH clones were found in recipient marrow; some appeared first in ileum or blood.

Only in-frame clones appear in the TCRdb table, and some are missing; sequencing was by immunoSEQ multiplex PCR. Among 100,000 or so clones listed, roughly 91% were seen once. Sequencing was performed on unstimulated CD8+ T cells sorted from spleen or lymph node cells, taken before intestinal transplant. The genes are TRBV9 and TRBJ2-1; the D is unclear. The origin of this receptor is a human donor who received an intestinal transplant. The CDR3 here is CASSVSPDYEQFF. DNA of the CDR3: TGTGCCAGCAGCGTATCGCCAGACTATGAGCAGTTCTTC.